This T cell receptor (beta chain) was sequenced for a study of Graves' ophthalmopathy and Graves' hyperthyroidism. The diagnosis combined clinical symptoms, thyroxine, TRAb, thyroid ultrasound and orbital computed tomography scans. Comments on this clonotype: Its cognate antigen is unknown.

The sequenced template was RNA, covering the TCR beta CDR3 region. HTBI-primed RT-PCR formed the first round, and a multiplex PCR formed the second. TCRdb itself ran the multiplex PCR reads through MiXCR, one entry per CDR3 protein. This table has approximately 700,000 distinct CDR3 sequences, approximately 40% appearing once. Study findings and constraints: Ophthalmopathy versus stable hyperthyroidism: 13-signature model gave under 90% sensitivity, 81.08% specificity. With 60% to 71% sensitivity and approximately 73% specificity, the model predicted ophthalmopathy progression. Most expanded thyroid clonotypes above 0.001 frequency also appeared in blood.

The sequence was collected from an adult man with Graves' ophthalmopathy. The sample was peripheral blood.

CDR3 protein: CASTNGLAGGTETQYF. In nucleotides, the CDR3 is TGTGCCAGTACCAATGGACTAGCGGGAGGTACAGAGACCCAGTACTTC. The V and J genes are TRBV7-8 and TRBJ2-5, with 14 bases fitting TRBD2. Germline V gene sequence: CDR1 SGHVS, CDR2 FQNEAQ. V shed 9 bases, J shed 4 bases, and the junction held 10 bases outside the gene matches. The CDR3 sequence is 16 residues long. The complete variable domain, with remaining parts taken from reference TRBV7-8 and TRBJ2-5, reads GAGVSQSPRYKVAKRGQDVALRCDPISGHVSLFWYQQALGQGPEFLTYFQNEAQLDKSGLPSDRFFAERPEGSVSTLKIQRTQQEDSAVYLCASTNGLAGGTETQYFGPGTRLLVL.